These 27 T cell receptor beta chains share one sample of origin, sequenced in a study of cytomegalovirus exposure and HLA in healthy donors (dated by TCRdb to the late 2010s). The library was generated by the immunoSEQ multiplex PCR assay. The multiplex PCR relied on a mix of 60 forward primers for TCR Vbeta segments and 13 reverse primers for TCR Jbeta segments. TCRdb provides this immuneACCESS table in a form limited to in-frame rearrangements. Some clones are lacking; in checked studies, under half of them reflect an unresolved V gene, and why the rest are absent is not known. The sample table holds over 130,000 clones, of which approximately 70% were seen once. The ten biggest clones cover around 6% of the sample. Sequencing was performed on PBMCs. The receptors shown here come from a woman in her sixties in good health and CMV-seronegative.

The gene calls are TRBV10-1 and TRBJ1-6; D ambiguous. V lost 2 bases and J lost 3, with 17 bases in between. CDR1 is WNHNN, CDR2 SYGVQD, per germline (reference sequence). The CDR3 contains 18 residues. In DNA, the CDR3 is TGCGCCAGCAGTGAGGCAACACTATATACCATCTATAATTCACCCCTCCACTTT. It specifies CASSEATLYTIYNSPLHF.

The chain carries TRBV6-6 and TRBJ2-7; TRBD1 aligns across 8 bases. V was pared by 2 bases and J by 4 bases, with 1 base of the junction left unmatched. CDR3 length equals 13 residues. Per the germline V gene, CDR1 is MNHNY and CDR2 is SVGAGI (reference sequence). The CDR3 DNA reads as TGTGCCAGCAGTTACACAGGGGGGTACGAGCAGTACTTC. Encoded protein: CASSYTGGYEQYF.

This clone has just a few counts. This chain connects TRBV11-2 to TRBJ2-1, with D maybe TRBD2 (5 bases). V lost 3 bases, J lost 7 bases, and 19 bases lay in between. The CDR3 has 16 residues. Germline CDR1 is SGHAT and CDR2 is FQNNGV. The DNA of the CDR3 is TGTGCCAGCAGCTTGCCGGCTAGCCGGAGTCGAAATGAGCAGTTCTTC. Its translation: CASSLPASRSRNEQFF. The entire variable domain, with the rest obtained from reference TRBV11-2 and TRBJ2-1, is as follows: EAGVAQSPRYKIIEKRQSVAFWCNPISGHATLYWYQQILGQGPKLLIQFQNNGVVDDSQLPKDRFSAERLKGVDSTLKIQPAKLEDSAVYLCASSLPASRSRNEQFFGPGTRLTVL.

J is TRBJ1-4 and V is TRBV6-1, with D possibly TRBD1 on 5 matching bases. The CDR3 runs to 15 residues. V was clipped by 3 bases and J by 4 bases, with 12 bases between them. The germline gives CDR1 MNHNS, CDR2 SASEGT. Here the CDR3 DNA reads TGTGCCAGCAGTGATAAGACAGAAATTAATGAAAAACTGTTTTTT. Protein sequence: CASSDKTEINEKLFF.

The rearrangement links TRBV19 to TRBJ1-2; 8 bases match TRBD1. The V and J ends lost 4 bases and 4 bases, in that order; junction bases with no gene match: 5. Germline V lookup: CDR1 LNHDA, CDR2 SQIVND (reference sequence). The CDR3 extends over 14 amino acids. The chain's CDR3 is CASSKGQAVYGYTF. The CDR3 DNA reads TGTGCCAGTAGTAAGGGACAGGCGGTCTATGGCTACACCTTC. Based on the CDR3 plus reference TRBV19 and TRBJ1-2, the full variable domain is DGGITQSPKYLFRKEGQNVTLSCEQNLNHDAMYWYRQDPGQGLRLIYYSQIVNDFQKGDIAEGYSVSREKKESFPLTVTSAQKNPTAFYLCASSKGQAVYGYTFGSGTRLTVV.

This clone was seen only a few times. The chain combines TRBV5-1 with TRBJ2-2; 7 nucleotides match TRBD2. The CDR3 extends over 18 amino acids. The trim removed 5 bases at V and 4 bases at J, leaving 17 bases unmatched. The germline V gene has CDR1 SGHRS and CDR2 YFSETQ. CDR3 in amino acids: CASSYLSSGAGSTGELFF. CDR3 DNA sequence: TGCGCCAGCAGTTATCTCTCGAGCGGGGCGGGGAGCACCGGGGAGCTGTTTTTT.

Comment on this clone: This specimen includes other DNA sequences encoding the same CDR3. J is TRBJ2-7 and V is TRBV6-6; D is unclear. CDR3 length: 11 amino acids. V was clipped by 5 bases and J by 6 bases, with 8 bases between them. Germline V lookup: CDR1 MNHNY, CDR2 SVGAGI (reference sequence). The CDR3 DNA sequence: TGTGCCAGCAGTGAGAGGAGCGAGCAGTACTTC. This sequence encodes CASSERSEQYF.

This sequence joins TRBV15 and TRBJ2-3, with no clear D. The CDR3 spans 13 residues. The V end was cut by 1 base, the J end by 4 bases, with 6 bases between. Germline V CDR1 and CDR2: LNHNV, YYDKDF (reference sequence). CDR3 DNA sequence: TGTGCCACCAGCAGAGGTTCCTCAGATACGCAGTATTTT. It encodes CATSRGSSDTQYF.

This chain joins TRBV2 and TRBJ2-5, with D tentatively TRBD1 (6 bases). The DNA end favors TRBJ2-7, so the J call may be wrong. The germline gives CDR1 SNHLY, CDR2 FYNNEI. CDR3 length: 13 amino acids. The CDR3 DNA sequence: TGTGCCAGCAGTGGGGGGCGGAACTACGAGCAGTACTTC. Translated: CASSGGRNYEQYF.

The chain couples TRBV5-1 to TRBJ2-7, with TRBD2 identical over 13 bases. V was clipped by 7 bases and J by 2 bases; unmatched bases: 12. The CDR3 sequence is 17 residues long. CDR1 is SGHRS, CDR2 YFSETQ, per germline. CDR3 in DNA: TGCGCCAGCGCCGGGAGAACTAGCGGGGGGGCGGCCTACGAGCAGTACTTC. Translated: CASAGRTSGGAAYEQYF.

V gene TRBV7-2 combines with J gene TRBJ2-3; 9 bases fit TRBD1. Germline V gene data show CDR1 as SGHTA and CDR2 as FQGNSA. Trimming took 4 bases from V and 2 from J; bases not matched to a gene: 4. The CDR3 is 15 residues long. Written as DNA, the CDR3 is TGTGCCAGCAGCTCGGGACAGGGAAACACAGATACGCAGTATTTT. Protein: CASSSGQGNTDTQYF.

The gene calls are TRBV2 and TRBJ2-1; 12 bases are a match to TRBD2. After removal of 6 bases from V and 10 bases from J, the junction contained 13 bases not matched to a gene. CDR3 length equals 16 residues. Per germline, CDR1 SNHLY and CDR2 FYNNEI. The CDR3 region has the DNA TGTGCCAGCAGACCCCTAGCGGGGGGGCGAAAGGTCGAGCAGTTCTTC. It codes for CASRPLAGGRKVEQFF. Complete variable domain (other parts from reference TRBV2 and TRBJ2-1): EPEVTQTPSHQVTQMGQEVILRCVPISNHLYFYWYRQILGQKVEFLVSFYNNEISEKSEIFDDQFSVERPDGSNFTLKIRSTKLEDSAMYFCASRPLAGGRKVEQFFGPGTRLTVL.

CDR3 nucleotide sequence: TGTGCCAGCAGCCGAAAAGGGGGCATGGAGCAGTACTTC. The encoded protein is CASSRKGGMEQYF. The rearrangement uses TRBV7-3 and TRBJ2-7; TRBD1 agrees at 7 bases. The length of the CDR3 is 13 residues. The ends lost 5 bases at V and 7 bases at J; junction bases unmatched: 8. Germline lookup yields CDR1 SGHTA and CDR2 FQGTGA.

The rearrangement uses TRBV7-2 and TRBJ2-3; D gene ambiguous. Germline V gene data show CDR1 as SGHTA and CDR2 as FQGNSA. The CDR3 runs 12 residues. Trimming cost V 6 bases and J 0 bases, with 4 bases left between them. CDR3 DNA sequence: TGTGCCAGCAGACAGAGCACAGATACGCAGTATTTT. This codes for CASRQSTDTQYF.

The genes are TRBV4-1 and TRBJ2-1, with TRBD2 as a possible D gene (7 bases). The CDR3 runs 18 residues. Germline-derived CDR1 and CDR2 are MGHRA and YSYEKL. The V end lost 0 bases, the J end lost 0 bases, and 15 bases lay between the germline ends. The CDR3 sequence is CASSQEGGGGGSYNEQFF. The CDR3 DNA follows: TGCGCCAGCAGCCAAGAAGGAGGGGGGGGCGGCTCCTACAATGAGCAGTTCTTC.

This clone was counted only a few times. DNA for the CDR3: TGTGCCAGCAGTGAAGCGAGCCATTCACCCCTCCACTTT. Its protein is CASSEASHSPLHF. The chain joins TRBV6-1 to TRBJ1-6; D uncertain. Germline CDR1 reads MNHNS; CDR2 reads SASEGT. CDR3 size: 13 residues. Trimming took 0 bases from V and 8 from J, leaving 5 bases between them.

A few counts support this clone. The chain uses TRBV11-2 and TRBJ2-4, with TRBD1 as a possible D gene (5 bases). The CDR3 is 14 residues long. V lost 1 base and J lost 7, with 11 bases in between. The germline V gene has CDR1 SGHAT and CDR2 FQNNGV. CDR3 loop: CASSLVGAGNIQYF. CDR3 DNA: TGTGCCAGCAGCTTAGTAGGGGCAGGCAACATTCAGTACTTC.

The chain links TRBV7-2 to TRBJ2-5; 10 bases fit TRBD2. J lost 5 bases, V lost 5 bases, and 5 bases had no gene match. This CDR3 has 14 residues. In germline, CDR1 is SGHTA, CDR2 FQGNSA. CDR3 coding DNA: TGTGCCAGCAGCCTTAGCGGGAGGTCCGAGACCCAGTACTTC. As protein: CASSLSGRSETQYF.

This clone was found a few times. This chain links TRBV7-9 with TRBJ2-6, with a possible D match to TRBD1 (5 bases). The CDR3 totals 18 residues. Trimming pared 6 bases from V and 0 bases from J, leaving 18 bases between. Germline CDR1 and CDR2: SEHNR and FQNEAQ (reference sequence). The CDR3 nucleotides are TGTGCCAGCAGGGGGCGGCGAGGAGAGAGCTCTGGGGCCAACGTCCTGACTTTC. Translated, it gives CASRGRRGESSGANVLTF.

The genes are TRBV6-6 and TRBJ2-1; no definite D call. This CDR3 contains 14 residues. V gave up 7 bases and J gave up 4 bases, with 14 bases separating them. Per germline, CDR1 MNHNY and CDR2 SVGAGI (reference sequence). This CDR3 reads CASTNEARYNEQFF. CDR3 nucleotide sequence: TGTGCCAGCACTAACGAGGCCAGATACAATGAGCAGTTCTTC.

This sequence joins TRBV5-1 and TRBJ1-5; the D gene is possibly TRBD1 (5 bases). Trimming cost V 2 bases and J 2 bases, with 11 bases left between them. Germline values: CDR1 SGHRS, CDR2 YFSETQ. The CDR3 spans 15 residues. In DNA, the CDR3 is TGCGCCAGCAGCTTAAGGGGTGGGCGCAATCAGCCCCAGCATTTT. Its protein product is CASSLRGGRNQPQHF.

The rearrangement uses TRBV6-5 and TRBJ1-2, with 10 bases lining up with TRBD1. V gave up 3 bases and J gave up 6 bases; unmatched junction bases: 7. CDR3 length equals 15 residues. Germline V gene sequence: CDR1 MNHEY, CDR2 SVGAGI. In DNA form, the CDR3 reads TGTGCCAGCAGTTATAGGACAGGGGGTTTGGATGGCTACACCTTC. Translating gives CASSYRTGGLDGYTF.

The chain uses TRBV18 and TRBJ1-5; 11 positions match TRBD1. This CDR3 is 15 amino acids long. Germline lookup yields CDR1 KGHSH and CDR2 LQKENI. With 3 bases clipped from V and 7 bases from J, the junction kept 5 bases outside the gene matches. The CDR3 reads CASSPGTGGGQPQHF. The CDR3 bases are TGTGCCAGCTCACCTGGGACAGGGGGAGGACAGCCCCAGCATTTT. Together with reference TRBV18 and TRBJ1-5, the CDR3 gives the full variable domain: NAGVMQNPRHLVRRRGQEARLRCSPMKGHSHVYWYRQLPEEGLKFMVYLQKENIIDESGMPKERFSAEFPKEGPSILRIQQVVRGDSAAYFCASSPGTGGGQPQHFGDGTRLSIL.

V gene TRBV6-1 combines with J gene TRBJ2-5, with D perhaps matching TRBD2 (5 bases). Germline V lookup: CDR1 MNHNS, CDR2 SASEGT. V lost 2 bases and J lost 5, with 12 bases in between. This CDR3 contains 14 residues. CDR3 in DNA: TGTGCCAGCAGTGAATATCTAGCAAAGGAGACCCAGTACTTC. Amino acids: CASSEYLAKETQYF.

This clone was detected a few times. This chain uses TRBV25-1 with TRBJ1-3, with TRBD1 matching over 8 bases. Trimming cost V 6 bases and J 0 bases; bases outside gene matches: 4. The CDR3 sequence is 15 residues long. Germline V gives CDR1 MGHDK, CDR2 SYGVNS. CDR3 protein: CASRRTGSSGNTIYF. CDR3 in DNA: TGTGCCAGCAGGAGGACAGGGTCCTCTGGAAACACCATATATTTT.

This clone has a single count. V is TRBV2 and J is TRBJ1-2, with TRBD1 matching over 10 bases. Germline lookup yields CDR1 SNHLY and CDR2 FYNNEI. This CDR3 comprises 18 residues. Trimming cost V 8 bases and J 4 bases; bases outside gene matches: 19. CDR3 protein: CASLAGGTGVGCGYGYTF. The CDR3 DNA reads as TGTGCCAGCCTCGCGGGCGGGACAGGGGTTGGGTGTGGCTATGGCTACACCTTC.

The gene calls are TRBV5-6 and TRBJ2-1; 10 nucleotides line up with TRBD2. With 2 bases clipped from V and 9 bases from J, the junction kept 5 bases outside the gene matches. This CDR3 region has 14 residues. Per the germline V gene, CDR1 is SGHDT and CDR2 is YYEEEE. CDR3 coding DNA: TGTGCCAGCAGCTTCCCTAGCGGGAGAGTTGAGCAGTTCTTC. Amino acids: CASSFPSGRVEQFF.